This TCR beta chain was captured in a study of blood T cell repertoires in COVID-19. Study-wide background: There were acute and convalescent COVID-19 samples, and they came from the United States, Italy and Spain. The analysed material was cDNA or gDNA that came from T cells, B-cell-depleted T cells, or PBMCs.

Trimming left V 5 bases short and J 0 bases short, with 15 bases between. This CDR3 has 16 amino acids. Per germline, CDR1 SGHAT and CDR2 FQNNGV. In the study's own analysis: Estimates of nucleated cell counts were drawn from the amplification of reference gene primers. Here immunoSEQ multiplex PCR was the method, and the copy in TCRdb shows in-frame clones only, minus some. Clone size and the V and J calls come from that table; the DNA yielded D and trimming. The sample has around 220,000 clones; 85% to 90% are singletons. The chain recombines TRBV11-2 with TRBJ2-3, with D perhaps TRBD1 (6 bases). Sequenced sample: peripheral blood. The receptor was isolated from a man aged 45-60 years with acute or convalescent COVID-19. CDR3 protein: CASSHGQFSSTDTQYF. The CDR3 bases are TGTGCCAGCAGCCACGGACAGTTTTCTAGCACAGATACGCAGTATTTT. Together with reference TRBV11-2 and TRBJ2-3, the CDR3 gives the full variable domain: EAGVAQSPRYKIIEKRQSVAFWCNPISGHATLYWYQQILGQGPKLLIQFQNNGVVDDSQLPKDRFSAERLKGVDSTLKIQPAKLEDSAVYLCASSHGQFSSTDTQYFGPGTRLTVL.